This TCR beta chain was sequenced during a study of cytomegalovirus exposure and HLA in healthy donors. Broader study findings: Cytomegalovirus association was listed for about 170 TCR beta chains. There were reportedly fewer N-insertions in an Asian-associated ancestry cluster than the roughly 670-donor mean, in a later analysis.

CDR1 and CDR2 from the germline V gene are MNHEY and SMNVEV (reference sequence). Trimming left V 4 bases short and J 6 bases short, with 16 bases between. The CDR3 totals 15 residues. 60 Vbeta and 13 Jbeta primers were used in PCR. Repertoires were generated with immunoSEQ multiplex PCR, while TCRdb's copy carries only in-frame clones and drops some. The table shows fewer than 150,000 clones, with over 70% occurring only once. Notes on this clone: Its antigen is undetermined.

At sampling all donors were nominally healthy, likely with unrecorded immune exposures. What was sequenced was PBMCs. The rearrangement joins TRBV27 to TRBJ2-1; possibly TRBD2 for D (7 bases). The source is a woman aged 40 to 50 in good health and CMV-seronegative. The CDR3 loop reads CASSWGGPSSNEQFF. Here the CDR3 DNA reads TGTGCCAGCAGTTGGGGGGGCCCATCTTCCAATGAGCAGTTCTTC.